This TCR beta chain is from a study of T cells after yellow fever vaccination. Study summary: Low-cell-number fractions were prepared with SMART-Seq v4 Ultra Low Input. Findings and caveats of the study: Post-booster reappearance was seen for most primary-vaccination clones (96% CD4, around 90% CD8). Across the CD4 and CD8 compartments, a small share of clonotypes was present in both.

Details on this clonotype: Its target is unknown.

From germline, CDR1 is MGHDK and CDR2 SYGVNS. This CDR3 comprises 18 residues. V lost 3 bases, J lost 0 bases, and 19 bases lay in between. 5'RACE template switching produced TCR cDNA carrying a universal primer site and UMIs. One entry per CDR3 protein, called by TCRdb with MiXCR from the 5' RACE reads. The sample contains 620,000 or so distinct CDR3 sequences, about a sixth of which appear only once. The source is a man aged 18 to 30 who received the YFV17D yellow fever vaccine. Sequencing used PBMCs, obtained about 5 days after the first yellow fever vaccination. The chain combines TRBV25-1 with TRBJ2-3, with D possibly being TRBD2 (6 bases). The CDR3 here is CASSERRGGGISTDTQYF. The CDR3 nucleotides are TGTGCCAGCAGTGAGAGGAGGGGTGGAGGGATCAGCACAGATACGCAGTATTTT.